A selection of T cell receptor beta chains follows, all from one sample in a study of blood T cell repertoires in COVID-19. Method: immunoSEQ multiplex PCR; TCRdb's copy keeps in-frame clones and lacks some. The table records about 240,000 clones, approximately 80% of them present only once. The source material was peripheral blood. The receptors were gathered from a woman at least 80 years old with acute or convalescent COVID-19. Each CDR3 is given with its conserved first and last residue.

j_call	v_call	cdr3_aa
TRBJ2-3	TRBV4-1	CASSQASSGGAWSTDTQYF
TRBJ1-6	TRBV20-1	CSASRPRNPPLHF
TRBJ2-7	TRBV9	CASSPTGRTGSEQYF
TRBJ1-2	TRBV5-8	CASSLYDRRNYGYTF
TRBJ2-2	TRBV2	CASSERLAGVLNTGELFF
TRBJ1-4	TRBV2	CASSVDTLSTEKLFF
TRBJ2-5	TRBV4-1	CASSQDRGGEGETQYF
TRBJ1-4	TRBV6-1	CASSEPGQGGEKLFF
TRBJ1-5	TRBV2	CASSDLRGNPQPQHF
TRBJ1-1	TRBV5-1	CASRSGQGQEAFF
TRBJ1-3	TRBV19	CASSIGGFSGNTIYF
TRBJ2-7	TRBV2	CASSGEQISYEQYF
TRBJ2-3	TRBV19	CASSALTAGGADTQYF
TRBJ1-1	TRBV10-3	CAISVAGNTEAFF
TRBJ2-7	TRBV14	CASSPLRTGSDEQYF
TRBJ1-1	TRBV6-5	CASSPAGGIEAFF